This T cell receptor beta chain was identified in a study of T cell repertoires in cytomegalovirus infection. For the study at large: Recently identified HLA-C-restricted and well-studied HLA-B-restricted CMV epitopes were used.

Worth noting for this clonotype: The antigen remains unidentified.

Trimming cost V 3 bases and J 1 base, with 9 bases left between them. The CDR3 runs 15 residues. Germline CDR1 and CDR2: SGHAT and FQDESV (reference sequence). TCRdb re-called the reads through MiXCR, storing one row per CDR3 protein. The sample shows 900,000 to 950,000 distinct CDR3 sequences, around 31% of them seen only once. Notes on the study in general: Predominance within the ex vivo response was attributable to HLA-C-restricted CMV-specific TCR beta clonotypes. Identification of carriers of CMV plus the relevant HLA was achieved through cumulative public TCR beta family frequency.

This TCR was recovered from a human donor in good health (CMV status not recorded). Some clones in this sample may be carry-over from other donors' samples. Here the sequenced sample was cultured CD8+ T cells from PBMCs, taken from culture after CMV antigen stimulation. The chain has TRBV11-1 and TRBJ2-2; no clear D gene. This chain's CDR3 is CASSFETVNTGELFF. CDR3 nucleotides: TGTGCCAGCAGCTTTGAGACTGTGAACACCGGGGAGCTGTTTTTT.